The sequence of this T cell receptor beta chain was determined in a study of radiation and T cells in renal cell carcinoma. Time point of the sample: blood 4 weeks post-SBRT, at nephrectomy. Treatment in this sample: 15 Gy SBRT to primary tumor, nephrectomy 4 weeks later. Nephrectomy followed 15 Gy stereotactic body radiation by 4 weeks. The patient's renal cell carcinoma had clear cell pathology. The germline V gene encodes CDR1 KGHSY and CDR2 FQNENV. Between the trimmed V and J ends, which lost 0 bases and 4 bases, there was a span of 15 bases. The CDR3 consists of 16 residues. Using immunoSEQ multiplex PCR, the repertoire was profiled, and TCRdb retains in-frame clones only, with some absent. The table has around 77,000 clones, approximately 87% seen once; the top ten hold 2% to 3%.

The J gene is TRBJ1-2, the V gene TRBV16; D is possibly TRBD1 (5 bases). The origin of this receptor is a woman aged 55 to 70 with renal cell carcinoma. This specimen was blood, taken from a patient whose treatment included radiotherapy and nephrectomy. CDR3 DNA sequence: TGTGCCAGCAGCCAATCGGAGGGCGGGGCGATCTATGGCTACACCTTC. This encodes CASSQSEGGAIYGYTF. The full variable domain, completed using reference TRBV16 and TRBJ1-2, is GEEVAQTPKHLVRGEGQKAKLYCAPIKGHSYVFWYQQVLKNEFKFLISFQNENVFDETGMPKERFSAKCLPNSPCSLEIQATKLEDSAVYFCASSQSEGGAIYGYTFGSGTRLTVV.